These 24 T cell receptor beta chains share one sample of origin, sequenced in a study of blood T cell repertoires in COVID-19. The data were produced by immunoSEQ multiplex PCR, yet TCRdb's version contains in-frame clones alone and is incomplete. Among roughly 160,000 clones, 70% to 90% were seen once, and the ten largest hold less than 3.5%. The sequenced sample consisted of peripheral blood. The receptors were sampled from a woman aged 80 or over with COVID-19, enrolled during active disease.

The chain recombines TRBV14 with TRBJ1-2; TRBD1 matches at 8 bases. Germline lookup yields CDR1 SGHDN and CDR2 FVKESK. V lost 4 bases to trimming and J lost 5 bases; unmatched junction nucleotides: 9. The CDR3 runs 15 residues. The CDR3 nucleotides read TGTGCCAGCAGCCCACGTCGGACAGGGACATATGGCTACACCTTC. Encoded protein: CASSPRRTGTYGYTF.

The rearrangement uses TRBV2 and TRBJ2-2; a weak D match, TRBD1 (6 bases). Germline V gives CDR1 SNHLY, CDR2 FYNNEI. V was cut by 6 bases and J by 3 bases, with 14 bases left in between. The CDR3 extends over 15 amino acids. The CDR3 DNA follows: TGTGCCAGCAGCCGACAGGTCTCTGACACCGGGGAGCTGTTTTTT. Its translation is CASSRQVSDTGELFF.

This clone was observed a few times. The J gene is TRBJ2-3, the V gene TRBV7-2, with a possible D match to TRBD2 (5 bases). There are 13 residues in the CDR3. The V gene's germline CDR1 is SGHTA and CDR2 FQGNSA. Trimming took off 0 bases at V and 8 bases at J, with 9 bases between the two ends. The CDR3 protein is CASSLARVTTQYF. The CDR3, as DNA: TGTGCCAGCAGCTTAGCGCGGGTCACTACGCAGTATTTT.

For the CDR3, the DNA is TGCAGCGTGGACGGGACACAAGAAGCTTTCTTT. Protein: CSVDGTQEAFF. The genes are TRBV29-1 and TRBJ1-1, with D maybe TRBD1 (6 bases). Trimming shortened V by 6 bases and J by 8 bases, and 13 bases separated the two germline ends. Germline V gene data show CDR1 as SQVTM and CDR2 as ANQGSEA. This CDR3 comprises 11 residues. Full variable domain (rest looked up from reference TRBV29-1 and TRBJ1-1): SAVISQKPSRDICQRGTSLTIQCQVDSQVTMMFWYRQQPGQSLTLIATANQGSEATYESGFVIDKFPISRPNLTFSTLTVSNMSPEDSSIYLCSVDGTQEAFFGQGTRLTVV.

V and J are TRBV2 and TRBJ2-7, with D possibly being TRBD2 (6 bases). This CDR3 region has 13 residues. Germline V gene sequence: CDR1 SNHLY, CDR2 FYNNEI. Trimming cost V 4 bases and J 7 bases, with 14 bases left between them. CDR3 bases: TGTGCCAGCAGTGCAGGCGGGACGGGGGAGCAGTACTTC. Its translation is CASSAGGTGEQYF. The full variable domain, completed using reference TRBV2 and TRBJ2-7, is EPEVTQTPSHQVTQMGQEVILRCVPISNHLYFYWYRQILGQKVEFLVSFYNNEISEKSEIFDDQFSVERPDGSNFTLKIRSTKLEDSAMYFCASSAGGTGEQYFGPGTRLTVT.

The rearrangement uses TRBV2 and TRBJ2-3; D not resolved. The ends were cut back, 10 bases at V and 0 bases at J, with 14 bases in the middle. The CDR3 sequence is 14 residues long. The germline gives CDR1 SNHLY, CDR2 FYNNEI. CDR3 coding DNA: TGTGCCAACAAGACCGAGGATAGCACAGATACGCAGTATTTT. This sequence encodes CANKTEDSTDTQYF.

The chain has TRBV7-8 and TRBJ2-7; maybe TRBD2 (5 bases). This CDR3 region has 15 residues. The ends were cut back, 6 bases at V and 7 bases at J, with 22 bases in the middle. Germline CDR1 and CDR2: SGHVS and FQNEAQ. CDR3 sequence: CASRPLDEGLKEQYF. The CDR3 coding sequence is TGTGCCAGCAGGCCTCTGGATGAGGGTTTAAAAGAGCAGTACTTC.

This chain joins TRBV12-3 or TRBV12-4 and TRBJ1-2; tentatively, D is TRBD1 (5 bases). Trimming took 5 bases from V and 8 from J, leaving 12 bases between them. This CDR3 has 12 residues. The CDR3 region is CASSQTGRGYTF. The CDR3 DNA is TGTGCCAGCAGTCAAACAGGTCGGGGCTACACCTTC.

The chain carries TRBV5-1 and TRBJ1-5; D remains ambiguous. With 1 base removed from V and 3 bases from J, the gap between germline ends came to 5 bases. The V gene's germline CDR1 is SGHRS and CDR2 YFSETQ. CDR3 length: 13 residues. CDR3 DNA sequence: TGCGCCAGCAGCTTGACGGTCAATCAGCCCCAGCATTTT. Translating gives CASSLTVNQPQHF.

V gene TRBV3-1 (or the pseudogene TRBV3-2) combines with J gene TRBJ2-3; TRBD2 is a possible D gene (5 bases). CDR1 is LGHDT, CDR2 YNNKEL, per germline (reference sequence). The length of the CDR3 is 16 residues. Trimming removed 4 bases from V and 2 bases from J, with 16 bases in between. The chain's CDR3 is CASSPWVNRDTDTQYF. The DNA for the CDR3 is TGTGCCAGCAGCCCCTGGGTTAACCGGGACACAGATACGCAGTATTTT.

V gene TRBV27 combines with J gene TRBJ2-7; 7 positions match TRBD2. This CDR3 region has 15 residues. Germline loops: CDR1 MNHEY, CDR2 SMNVEV (reference sequence). The J segment lost 4 bases and the V segment lost 6 bases, leaving 12 bases of the junction unmatched. CDR3: CASSLLGTKFYEQYF. CDR3 bases: TGTGCCAGCAGCTTGCTGGGGACTAAATTTTACGAGCAGTACTTC.

V gene TRBV2 combines with J gene TRBJ2-1; weak D call: TRBD1 (5 bases). Trimming removed 4 bases at V and 0 bases at J, with 7 bases between. Germline values: CDR1 SNHLY, CDR2 FYNNEI. The CDR3 spans 14 residues. DNA of the CDR3: TGTGCCAGCAGTGGACAGTTCTCCTACAATGAGCAGTTCTTC. This gives the protein CASSGQFSYNEQFF.

The genes are TRBV2 and TRBJ2-5; 9 nucleotides line up with TRBD1. The CDR3 sequence is 13 residues long. V lost 4 bases, J lost 5 bases, and 2 bases stayed unmatched. Germline V CDR1 and CDR2: SNHLY, FYNNEI. For the CDR3, the DNA is TGTGCCAGCAGTGTACAGGGGGCGGAGACCCAGTACTTC. This translates into CASSVQGAETQYF.

The chain employs TRBV7-2 and TRBJ2-1; 7 positions match TRBD1. Germline V gene lookup returns CDR1 SGHTA and CDR2 FQGNSA. Unmatched junction bases numbered 8, after V lost 2 bases and J lost 4 bases. This CDR3 is built from 16 residues. The CDR3 bases are TGTGCCAGCAGCTTATCCTCCGGGACAGTATACAATGAGCAGTTCTTC. Amino acids: CASSLSSGTVYNEQFF.

The rearrangement links TRBV4-2 to TRBJ1-2; D call uncertain. Trimming removed 1 base from V and 0 bases from J, with 12 bases in between. This CDR3 region has 16 residues. Germline values: CDR1 LGHNA, CDR2 YNFKEQ. The CDR3 spells CASSQGTWQSNYGYTF. CDR3 in DNA: TGTGCCAGCAGCCAAGGGACTTGGCAGTCTAACTATGGCTACACCTTC.

This chain uses TRBV4-1 with TRBJ2-1, with D possibly being TRBD2 (6 bases). The V gene lost 4 bases and the J gene lost 6 bases, with 13 bases spanning the gap. This CDR3 spans 14 amino acids. The germline gives CDR1 MGHRA, CDR2 YSYEKL. DNA of the CDR3: TGCGCCAGCAGCCCAGGGTCGCGGGGCAATGAGCAGTTCTTC. Protein: CASSPGSRGNEQFF.

The rearrangement links TRBV18 to TRBJ2-7, with a possible D match to TRBD1 (6 bases). The CDR3 has 14 residues. V lost 2 bases, J lost 6 bases, and 14 bases lay in between. Germline V gene sequence: CDR1 KGHSH, CDR2 LQKENI. DNA of the CDR3: TGTGCCAGCTCACCAGGCGTCAGGGGTGGCGAGCAGTACTTC. Its protein product is CASSPGVRGGEQYF.

The chain is built from TRBV2 and TRBJ2-3; 11 bases match TRBD2. The CDR3 runs to 17 residues. With V trimmed by 6 bases and J by 0 bases, 8 bases remained unmatched. In germline, CDR1 is SNHLY, CDR2 FYNNEI. CDR3 DNA: TGTGCCAGCAGATTCATGACTAGCGGGGCTAGCACAGATACGCAGTATTTT. Protein: CASRFMTSGASTDTQYF.

The rearrangement uses TRBV21-1 and TRBJ2-3; the D call of TRBD2 is as the table states it, not checked on the DNA. TRBV21-1 is a pseudogene. This CDR3 contains 15 residues. CDR3 sequence reads: CASRLAGGPTDTQYF. CDR3 DNA sequence: TGTGCCAGCAGATTAGCGGGAGGGCCTACAGATACGCAGTATTTT.

This CDR3 is CASSQQGADQPQHF. As DNA, the CDR3 is TGTGCCAGCAGCCAACAGGGGGCTGACCAGCCCCAGCATTTT. The chain has TRBV2 and TRBJ1-5; 9 positions agree with TRBD1. The CDR3 has 14 amino acids. J was trimmed by 7 bases and V by 6 bases; bases with no gene match: 7. Germline loops: CDR1 SNHLY, CDR2 FYNNEI.

The gene calls are TRBV11-3 and TRBJ1-1, with 10 bases identical to TRBD1. V shed 3 bases, J shed 1 base, and the junction held 2 bases outside the gene matches. CDR3 size: 15 residues. The germline V gene encodes CDR1 SGHNT and CDR2 YENEEA. CDR3 bases: TGTGCCAGCAGCTTGGGACAGGGGCGGAACACTGAAGCTTTCTTT. It translates to CASSLGQGRNTEAFF.

V gene TRBV5-4 combines with J gene TRBJ2-7; maybe TRBD2 (8 bases). The V end was cut by 0 bases, the J end by 7 bases, with 23 bases between. The CDR3 runs to 17 residues. In germline, CDR1 is SGHNT, CDR2 YYREEE (reference sequence). The CDR3 DNA follows: TGTGCCAGCAGCTTGGGGGTAGCGGGACAGAAATTCACGGAGCAGTACTTC. Amino acids: CASSLGVAGQKFTEQYF.

The chain combines TRBV10-3 with TRBJ2-6, with D possibly being TRBD1 (5 bases). CDR1 is ENHRY, CDR2 SYGVKD, per germline. The CDR3 contains 15 residues. V was pared by 1 base and J by 4 bases, with 8 bases between. DNA for the CDR3: TGTGCCATCAGTGAGTTGGGGCCCGGGGCCAACGTCCTGACTTTC. This codes for CAISELGPGANVLTF.

The chain has TRBV2 and TRBJ1-4, with 8 bases identical to TRBD1. V shed 3 bases, J shed 8 bases, and the junction held 11 bases outside the gene matches. The length of the CDR3 is 16 residues. Germline V gene sequence: CDR1 SNHLY, CDR2 FYNNEI. The CDR3 bases are TGTGCCAGCAGTGACGTGCAGGGGGCGTCCTGGGAAAAACTGTTTTTT. This encodes CASSDVQGASWEKLFF. The full variable domain, rest sourced from reference TRBV2 and TRBJ1-4, is EPEVTQTPSHQVTQMGQEVILRCVPISNHLYFYWYRQILGQKVEFLVSFYNNEISEKSEIFDDQFSVERPDGSNFTLKIRSTKLEDSAMYFCASSDVQGASWEKLFFGSGTQLSVL.